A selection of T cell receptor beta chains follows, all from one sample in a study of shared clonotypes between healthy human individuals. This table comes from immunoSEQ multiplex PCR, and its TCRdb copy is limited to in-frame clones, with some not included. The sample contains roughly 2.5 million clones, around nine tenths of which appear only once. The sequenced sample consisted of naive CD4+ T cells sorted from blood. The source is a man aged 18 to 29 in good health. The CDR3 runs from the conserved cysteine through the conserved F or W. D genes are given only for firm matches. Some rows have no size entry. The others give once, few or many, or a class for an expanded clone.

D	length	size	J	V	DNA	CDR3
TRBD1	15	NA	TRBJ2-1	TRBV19	TGTGCCAGTAGTACTGACCGGGACAGGGCCGGGGAGCAGTTCTTC	CASSTDRDRAGEQFF
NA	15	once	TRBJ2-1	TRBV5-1	TGCGCCAGCAGCTTGGTAACAGGCGCCTACAATGAGCAGTTCTTC	CASSLVTGAYNEQFF
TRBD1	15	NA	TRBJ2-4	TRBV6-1	TGTGCCAGCAGTTTTGACAGGGTAGCCAAAAACATTCAGTACTTC	CASSFDRVAKNIQYF
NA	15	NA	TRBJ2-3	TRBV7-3	TGTGCCAGCAGCCCAGGAGGACGGCAGGGAGATACGCAGTATTTT	CASSPGGRQGDTQYF
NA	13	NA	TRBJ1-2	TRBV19	TGTGCCAGTAGTACCGGGACAATCTATGGCTACACCTTC	CASSTGTIYGYTF
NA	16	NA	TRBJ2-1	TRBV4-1	TGCGCCAGCAGCCAAGGAGCCACTCGATCCTACAATGAGCAGTTCTTC	CASSQGATRSYNEQFF
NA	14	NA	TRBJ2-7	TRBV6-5	TGTGCCAGCAGCTACCGACGGAGGACCTACGAGCAGTACTTC	CASSYRRRTYEQYF
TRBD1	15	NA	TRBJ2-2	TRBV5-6	TGTGCCAGCAGCCCCGGGACAGGGTTAACCGGGGAGCTGTTTTTT	CASSPGTGLTGELFF
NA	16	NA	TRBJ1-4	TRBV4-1	TGCGCCAGCAGCCAGGACTCTTCCTTCCCTAATGAAAAACTGTTTTTT	CASSQDSSFPNEKLFF
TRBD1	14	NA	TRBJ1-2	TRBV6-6	TGTGCCAGCAATGGACAGGGGTTTTCGGATGGCTACACCTTC	CASNGQGFSDGYTF
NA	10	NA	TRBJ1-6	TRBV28	TGTGCCAGTCTCGGACCAGCCCTCCACTTT	CASLGPALHF
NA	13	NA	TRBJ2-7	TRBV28	TGTGCCAGCAGTTTCCTCCTGGGGGGCGAGCAGTACTTC	CASSFLLGGEQYF
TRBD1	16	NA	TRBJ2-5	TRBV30	TGTGCCTGGGACAGGGCGGCCCTCTCGCTTGGGGAGACCCAGTACTTC	CAWDRAALSLGETQYF
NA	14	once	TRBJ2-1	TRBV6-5	TGTGCCAGCAGTTACAGGCAGGTGGGCTATGAGCAGTTCTTC	CASSYRQVGYEQFF
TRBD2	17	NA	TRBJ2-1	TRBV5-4	TGTGCCAGCAGCTCCGGAGGACTAGCGGGAGCAAGGAATGAGCAGTTCTTC	CASSSGGLAGARNEQFF
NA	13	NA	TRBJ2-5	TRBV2	TGTGCCAGCAGTTCCGGACTCAACAGGGCCCAGTACTTC	CASSSGLNRAQYF